These 20 T cell receptor beta chains share one sample of origin, sequenced in a study of brain T cells in children with intractable seizures. Sequencing was performed with immunoSEQ multiplex PCR; in TCRdb, only in-frame clones are kept and a portion is missing. The sample has 95,000 to 120,000 clones, approximately 94% seen once; the top ten hold under 4.5%. The specimen was peripheral blood, collected at surgery. The receptors were sampled from a boy younger than two with hemimegalencephaly and intractable seizures.

V and J are TRBV2 and TRBJ2-7, with TRBD2 identical over 7 bases. The CDR3 runs to 14 residues. The germline V gene encodes CDR1 SNHLY and CDR2 FYNNEI. V was clipped by 7 bases and J by 0 bases; unmatched bases: 6. CDR3 DNA sequence: TGTGCCAGCAAACGGGACTACCGCTCCTACGAGCAGTACTTC. Amino acids: CASKRDYRSYEQYF.

The CDR3 protein is CASSQGSYNSPLHF. The CDR3, as DNA: TGTGCCAGCTCACAGGGCTCCTATAATTCACCCCTCCACTTT. The V call is TRBV18, the J call TRBJ1-6; the D is unclear. This CDR3 is 14 amino acids long. V was pared by 4 bases and J by 0 bases, with 4 bases between. Germline loops: CDR1 KGHSH, CDR2 LQKENI.

The chain links TRBV5-6 to TRBJ1-5; D is unresolved. Germline V CDR1 and CDR2: SGHDT, YYEEEE. The CDR3 spans 13 residues. Between the trimmed V and J ends, which lost 0 bases and 3 bases, there was a span of 4 bases. Here the CDR3 reads CASSLGHNQPQHF. The CDR3 DNA sequence: TGTGCCAGCAGCTTGGGGCACAATCAGCCCCAGCATTTT. The entire variable domain, with the rest obtained from reference TRBV5-6 and TRBJ1-5, is as follows: DAGVTQSPTHLIKTRGQQVTLRCSPKSGHDTVSWYQQALGQGPQFIFQYYEEEERQRGNFPDRFSGHQFPNYSSELNVNALLLGDSALYLCASSLGHNQPQHFGDGTRLSIL.

The genes are TRBV5-1 and TRBJ2-3; TRBD2 agrees at 8 bases. Germline CDR1 reads SGHRS; CDR2 reads YFSETQ. This CDR3 spans 16 amino acids. The V segment lost 0 bases and the J segment 1 base; nucleotides outside the gene matches: 4. The CDR3 bases are TGCGCCAGCAGCTTGGGGAGCGGGAGCCGCACAGATACGCAGTATTTT. Its protein is CASSLGSGSRTDTQYF.

The chain links TRBV7-7 to TRBJ1-5, with no clear D. Trimming left V 2 bases short and J 4 bases short, with 6 bases between. The CDR3 sequence is 13 residues long. The germline V gene has CDR1 SSHAT and CDR2 FNYEAQ (reference sequence). For the CDR3, the DNA is TGTGCCAGCAGCTTAACTAGTAATCAGCCCCAGCATTTT. Translated, it gives CASSLTSNQPQHF.

The chain couples TRBV13 to TRBJ1-2, with D unresolved. Between the trimmed V and J ends, which lost 5 bases and 4 bases, there was a span of 20 bases. This CDR3 spans 16 amino acids. In germline, CDR1 is PRHDT, CDR2 FYEKMQ (reference sequence). The CDR3 loop reads CASSPNNVEVSYGYTF. The DNA of the CDR3 is TGTGCCAGCAGCCCTAATAACGTAGAGGTTAGCTATGGCTACACCTTC. The full variable domain, completed using reference TRBV13 and TRBJ1-2, is AAGVIQSPRHLIKEKRETATLKCYPIPRHDTVYWYQQGPGQDPQFLISFYEKMQSDKGSIPDRFSAQQFSDYHSELNMSSLELGDSALYFCASSPNNVEVSYGYTFGSGTRLTVV.

The chain joins TRBV7-9 to TRBJ1-4; D is uncertain. Looked up from germline, CDR1 is SEHNR and CDR2 is FQNEAQ (reference sequence). V gave up 7 bases and J gave up 5 bases, with 20 bases separating them. The CDR3 is made up of 16 amino acids. CDR3 nucleotides: TGTGCCAGCACCACTTCGGGTAGACAAAGAAATGAAAAACTGTTTTTT. It yields the protein CASTTSGRQRNEKLFF.

The chain joins TRBV12-3 or TRBV12-4 to TRBJ2-7; D remains ambiguous. V lost 4 bases to trimming and J lost 1 base, with 8 bases between them. The CDR3 totals 13 residues. CDR3 in DNA: TGTGCCAGCAGTTATGTAGGATCCTACGAGCAGTACTTC. Translation: CASSYVGSYEQYF.

In this sample, this clone turned up once. The rearrangement links TRBV21-1 to TRBJ1-5. TRBV21-1 is annotated as a pseudogene. The CDR3 is made up of 14 amino acids. The CDR3 region has the DNA TGTGCCAGCAGCAAAGTGGGAAGATATCAGCCCCAGCATTTT. It codes for CASSKVGRYQPQHF.

The DNA for the CDR3 is TGTGCCAGCAGCATCCTTGGACAGGGGGCCTACGAGCAGTACTTC. This gives the protein CASSILGQGAYEQYF. The chain uses TRBV5-4 and TRBJ2-7; TRBD1 aligns across 10 bases. The CDR3 length is 15 residues. With V trimmed by 4 bases and J by 2 bases, 6 bases remained unmatched. From germline, CDR1 is SGHNT and CDR2 YYREEE (reference sequence).

J is TRBJ1-4 and V is TRBV10-3, with D unresolved. Germline CDR1 reads ENHRY; CDR2 reads SYGVKD. The CDR3 extends over 13 amino acids. V was clipped by 6 bases and J by 4 bases, with 9 bases between them. The CDR3 loop is CAISSGINEKLFF. The DNA of the CDR3 is TGTGCCATCAGCTCTGGGATTAATGAAAAACTGTTTTTT.

This CDR3 is CASSLLAGAHEQYF. In DNA, the CDR3 is TGTGCCAGCAGCTTACTAGCGGGAGCGCACGAGCAGTACTTC. The gene calls are TRBV5-4 and TRBJ2-7; 11 nucleotides line up with TRBD2. The CDR3 has 14 residues. The J segment lost 5 bases and the V segment lost 2 bases, leaving 3 bases of the junction unmatched. Germline CDR1 is SGHNT and CDR2 is YYREEE (reference sequence).

Turning to this clone: The DNA is left out, because the CDR3 cannot be placed on it with certainty; the CDR3 is given as TCRdb lists it. V is TRBV7-2 and J is TRBJ1-2; TRBD1 was called by the table and not checked on the DNA. The CDR3 length equals 14 residues, ends included. Germline loops: CDR1 SGHTA, CDR2 FQGNSA. CDR3 region: CASSLVGQGAQDTF.

This chain uses TRBV6-5 with TRBJ1-1; no clear D. From germline, CDR1 is MNHEY and CDR2 SVGAGI. Trimming pared 6 bases from V and 3 bases from J, leaving 11 bases between. This CDR3 has 13 amino acids. CDR3 loop: CASSLAPDTEAFF. In DNA form, the CDR3 reads TGTGCCAGCAGCCTAGCCCCTGACACTGAAGCTTTCTTT.

The V gene is TRBV27, the J gene TRBJ1-1; D might be TRBD1 (5 bases). The CDR3 length is 15 residues. Per the germline V gene, CDR1 is MNHEY and CDR2 is SMNVEV (reference sequence). Trimming took 5 bases from V and 1 from J, leaving 14 bases between them. CDR3 residues: CASSRPGAQNTEAFF. The DNA of the CDR3 is TGTGCCAGCAGTCGTCCCGGGGCCCAGAACACTGAAGCTTTCTTT.

This clone was observed once. The chain joins TRBV28 to TRBJ1-1; no clear D gene. CDR1 and CDR2 (germline): MDHEN, SYDVKM. The CDR3 runs 14 residues. Trimming took off 5 bases at V and 5 bases at J, with 15 bases between the two ends. CDR3 residues: CASSLPRPVTEAFF. DNA for the CDR3: TGTGCCAGCAGTCTTCCCCGGCCAGTTACTGAAGCTTTCTTT.

The count of this clone is one. The chain couples TRBV12-3 or TRBV12-4 to TRBJ2-1, with 7 nucleotides matching TRBD2. The CDR3 runs to 13 residues. J lost 9 bases, V lost 5 bases, and 7 bases had no gene match. CDR3 DNA sequence: TGTGCCAGCAGTACAGGTGGGGGGGGTGAGCAGTTCTTC. It encodes CASSTGGGGEQFF.

This clone was detected once. This rearrangement joins TRBV7-6 to TRBJ2-3; 16 positions match TRBD2. J was trimmed by 0 bases and V by 4 bases; bases with no gene match: 4. This CDR3 spans 18 amino acids. From germline, CDR1 is SGHVS and CDR2 FNYEAQ. The CDR3 sequence is CASSSGTSGRASTDTQYF. Written as DNA, the CDR3 is TGTGCCAGCAGCTCGGGGACTAGCGGGAGGGCTAGCACAGATACGCAGTATTTT.

J is TRBJ1-4 and V is TRBV16; D gene unclear. Germline V lookup: CDR1 KGHSY, CDR2 FQNENV. The ends were cut back, 0 bases at V and 8 bases at J, with 7 bases in the middle. The CDR3 contains 13 residues. This chain's CDR3 is CASSQSVREKLFF. The DNA for the CDR3 is TGTGCCAGCAGCCAATCAGTACGGGAAAAACTGTTTTTT.

This clone appeared a single time. The rearrangement uses TRBV2 and TRBJ2-5, with TRBD2 identical over 7 bases. This CDR3 region has 13 residues. Germline V gives CDR1 SNHLY, CDR2 FYNNEI. V dropped 7 bases and J dropped 2; count of bases not matched to a gene: 4. The CDR3 region is CASKRDTQETQYF. In DNA, the CDR3 is TGTGCCAGCAAGCGGGATACGCAAGAGACCCAGTACTTC.